This T cell receptor beta chain was profiled in a study of STAT3 mutations in large granular lymphocyte leukemia. Only in-frame clones appear in the TCRdb table, and some are missing; sequencing was by immunoSEQ multiplex PCR. The data hold tens of thousands of clones, with around 93% observed a single time. The CDR3 is 14 amino acids. Germline assignment: CDR1 MNHEY and CDR2 SMNVEV (reference sequence). V gave up 6 bases and J gave up 3 bases; unmatched junction bases: 8. Study-wide results and caveats: In T-cell large granular lymphocyte leukemia, about half of patients showed multiple immunodominant subclonotypes.

Remarks on this clone: Its specificity is unknown.

This sequence was found in a middle-aged man with T-cell large granular lymphocyte leukemia. Some clones in this sample may be carry-over from other donors' samples. This chain joins TRBV27 and TRBJ2-7; 7 bases fit TRBD1. Sample: peripheral blood mononuclear cells. CDR3 nucleotide sequence: TGTGCCAGCAGACGCCGGGACAGTTACTACGAGCAGTACTTC. Amino acids: CASRRRDSYYEQYF.